The rows below give T cell receptor beta chains drawn from one sample of a study of cytomegalovirus exposure and HLA in healthy donors. The protocol was immunoSEQ multiplex PCR, while the TCRdb copy is restricted to in-frame clones and leaves out a portion. The sample contains some 250,000 clones, 90% of which appear only once. The material sequenced was PBMCs. The receptors come from a woman between 18 and 29 years old in good health and CMV-seronegative. Each CDR3 is given with its conserved first and last residue. A D gene is named only where the DNA matches it firmly. A clone size is listed for some rows: how often the clone was seen (once, few, many), or a class if it is expanded.

v_gene	j_gene	abundance	len	d_gene	CDR3aa	CDR3nt
TRBV15	TRBJ1-6	.	16	TRBD1	CATSPEGQGRDSPLHF	TGTGCCACCAGCCCCGAGGGACAGGGTCGGGATTCACCCCTCCACTTT
TRBV28	TRBJ1-4	.	14	.	CASTWGSLEGKLFF	TGTGCCAGCACTTGGGGTTCCCTCGAGGGAAAACTGTTTTTT
TRBV28	TRBJ1-5	.	15	TRBD1	CASSAPGQGDQPQHF	TGTGCCAGCAGTGCCCCGGGACAGGGGGATCAGCCCCAGCATTTT
TRBV6-1	TRBJ2-2	.	18	TRBD2	CASSALEGLAGVYGELFF	TGTGCCAGCAGTGCCTTAGAGGGACTAGCGGGGGTTTACGGGGAGCTGTTTTTT
TRBV6-1	TRBJ1-6	.	15	.	CASSDRRPPNSPLHF	TGTGCCAGCAGTGATCGGAGGCCGCCGAATTCACCCCTCCACTTT
TRBV29-1	TRBJ2-3	.	13	.	CSVGRGSTDTQYF	TGCAGCGTTGGCCGGGGGAGCACAGATACGCAGTATTTT
TRBV6-5	TRBJ2-2	once	14	.	CASSTLAGAGELFF	TGTGCCAGCAGTACACTTGCAGGGGCCGGGGAGCTGTTTTTT
TRBV18	TRBJ1-1	once	14	.	CASSPPNRNTEAFF	TGTGCCAGCTCACCACCGAACAGGAACACTGAAGCTTTCTTT
TRBV5-6	TRBJ1-2	.	15	TRBD1	CASSLDQGAVYGYTF	TGTGCCAGCAGCTTGGATCAGGGGGCAGTCTATGGCTACACCTTC
TRBV18	TRBJ2-7	.	15	.	CASSPALAGLYEQYF	TGTGCCAGCTCACCTGCGCTGGCGGGCCTATACGAGCAGTACTTC
TRBV2	TRBJ2-3	.	14	TRBD1	CASRGRGLEDTQYF	TGTGCCAGCAGGGGCAGGGGGCTCGAAGATACGCAGTATTTT
TRBV11-2	TRBJ1-4	.	14	.	CASSLGGSEEKLFF	TGTGCCAGCAGCTTAGGGGGCTCTGAGGAAAAACTGTTTTTT
TRBV6-5	TRBJ2-1	.	15	TRBD2	CASSSTSGGFGEQFF	TGTGCCAGCAGTTCGACTAGCGGGGGGTTCGGTGAGCAGTTCTTC
TRBV28	TRBJ1-3	.	15	TRBD1	CASITGVLSGNTIYF	TGTGCCAGCATCACAGGGGTACTCTCTGGAAACACCATATATTTT
TRBV30	TRBJ2-3	few	14	TRBD2	CAWGRGGRTDTQYF	TGTGCCTGGGGGCGGGGGGGCCGCACAGATACGCAGTATTTT